This T cell receptor beta chain was profiled in a study of T-cell memory formation after mild COVID-19. Findings and caveats of the study: Memory sampled before infection contained some responding clones, suggesting cross-reactive memory joined.

V lost 2 bases and J lost 4; bases outside the gene matches: 13. The CDR3 totals 19 residues. CDR1 and CDR2 (germline): MNHEY, SVGEGT. This clonotype was seen a few times. Antigen specificity is unknown. Constant-segment-primed 5'RACE gave TCR alpha and TCR beta cDNA libraries with sample barcodes and UMIs. TCRdb independently ran MiXCR on the 5' RACE reads; one entry per CDR3 protein. The data show around 200,000 distinct CDR3 sequences, with more than 25% seen just once and approximately 10% held by the top ten. Sample: PBMCs or a T cell subset sorted from them (not recorded which). This TCR was sampled from an adult woman who had mild COVID-19 (a few samples of this study predate the infection). Cell type and time point are not known. V is TRBV6-2 or TRBV6-3 and J is TRBJ2-3, with TRBD2 identical over 12 bases. The CDR3 reads CASSYPNSPTSGGSDTQYF. CDR3 coding DNA: TGTGCCAGCAGTTACCCAAACTCGCCCACTAGCGGGGGGTCAGATACGCAGTATTTT.